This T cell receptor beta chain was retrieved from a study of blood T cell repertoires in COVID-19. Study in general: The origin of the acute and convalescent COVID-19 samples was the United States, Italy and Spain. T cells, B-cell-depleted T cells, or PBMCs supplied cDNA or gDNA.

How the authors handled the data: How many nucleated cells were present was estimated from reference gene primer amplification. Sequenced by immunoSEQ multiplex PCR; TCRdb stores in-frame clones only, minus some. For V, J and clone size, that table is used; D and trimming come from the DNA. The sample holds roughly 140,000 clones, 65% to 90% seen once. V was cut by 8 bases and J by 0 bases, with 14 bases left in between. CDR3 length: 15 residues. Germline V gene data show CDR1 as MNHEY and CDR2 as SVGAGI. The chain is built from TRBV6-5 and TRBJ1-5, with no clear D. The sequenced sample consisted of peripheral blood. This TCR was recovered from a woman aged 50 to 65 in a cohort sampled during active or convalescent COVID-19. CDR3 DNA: TGTGCCAGCTTCCGAGAGGTCTATAGCAATCAGCCCCAGCATTTT. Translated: CASFREVYSNQPQHF.